The entry that follows covers one TCR beta chain sequence. Seattle patients were enrolled while actively infected and followed longitudinally. Unmatched junction bases numbered 8, after V lost 5 bases and J lost 5 bases. The CDR3 extends over 14 amino acids. CDR1 and CDR2 (germline): MDHEN, SYDVKM. Using immunoSEQ multiplex PCR, the repertoire was profiled, and TCRdb retains in-frame clones only, with some absent. The table lists over 45,000 clones, approximately 89% of them singletons. The data belong to a study of blood T cell repertoires in COVID-19. The wider study: Both acute and convalescent COVID-19 samples were obtained from the United States, Italy and Spain. From T cells, B-cell-depleted T cells, or PBMCs came the material, which was cDNA or gDNA.

The chain joins TRBV28 to TRBJ1-2; 7 bases match TRBD1. The sequenced sample was peripheral blood. The receptor's source is a woman aged 60-70 years with COVID-19, enrolled during active disease. CDR3 in amino acids: CASSGGQAVYGYTF. The CDR3 bases are TGTGCCAGCAGTGGAGGACAGGCCGTTTATGGCTACACCTTC.